The subject of this entry is one T cell receptor beta chain. Its antigen is not identified. Individual cDNA molecules received unique molecular identifiers. TCRdb called the 5' RACE reads again in MiXCR, with one record for every CDR3 protein. The profile covers roughly 64,000 distinct CDR3 sequences, with over 10% appearing a single time and 4% to 4.5% taken by the ten largest. These data are taken from a study of early T cells in non-severe SARS-CoV-2 infection. The wider study: Sequencing targeted bulk RNA from unsorted whole blood, leaving chains unpaired. Overall study results and limits: There was a bias toward anti-spike CD8 responses in VDJdb matching, which missed private and CD4 specificities.

The CDR3 covers 12 residues. Trimming left V 4 bases short and J 4 bases short, with 8 bases between. CDR1 SGHRS and CDR2 YFSETQ come from the germline V gene. The source is an adult who was a healthcare worker with PCR-confirmed SARS-CoV-2 infection or an uninfected control (not recorded which). The V gene is TRBV5-1, the J gene TRBJ2-5; no clear D. The sequenced sample was whole blood. CDR3 nucleotide sequence: TGCGCCAGCAGCAGAGTCACAGAGACCCAGTACTTC. It translates to CASSRVTETQYF.